This T cell receptor (beta chain) emerged from a study of cytomegalovirus exposure and HLA in healthy donors. Overall study findings and caveats: Accounts indicate the classifier identified cytomegalovirus status with strong specificity and sensitivity.

Data came from immunoSEQ multiplex PCR; TCRdb stores just in-frame clones and leaves some out. The sample yields approximately 80,000 clones, approximately 93% seen once. V was pared by 3 bases and J by 6 bases, with 8 bases of the junction left unmatched. In germline, CDR1 is KGHSH, CDR2 LQKENI. CDR3 size: 17 residues. In the case of this clone: Its antigen is unknown.

Sequencing was carried out using PBMCs. The TCR was taken from a woman aged 25-40 years in good health and CMV-seronegative. The chain couples TRBV18 to TRBJ2-3; 14 bases fit TRBD2. In nucleotides, the CDR3 is TGTGCCAGCTCACCTTCGGGACTAGCGGGAGCCGCCGATACGCAGTATTTT. Amino acids: CASSPSGLAGAADTQYF. Combining the CDR3 with reference TRBV18 and TRBJ2-3 gives the whole variable domain NAGVMQNPRHLVRRRGQEARLRCSPMKGHSHVYWYRQLPEEGLKFMVYLQKENIIDESGMPKERFSAEFPKEGPSILRIQQVVRGDSAAYFCASSPSGLAGAADTQYFGPGTRLTVL.